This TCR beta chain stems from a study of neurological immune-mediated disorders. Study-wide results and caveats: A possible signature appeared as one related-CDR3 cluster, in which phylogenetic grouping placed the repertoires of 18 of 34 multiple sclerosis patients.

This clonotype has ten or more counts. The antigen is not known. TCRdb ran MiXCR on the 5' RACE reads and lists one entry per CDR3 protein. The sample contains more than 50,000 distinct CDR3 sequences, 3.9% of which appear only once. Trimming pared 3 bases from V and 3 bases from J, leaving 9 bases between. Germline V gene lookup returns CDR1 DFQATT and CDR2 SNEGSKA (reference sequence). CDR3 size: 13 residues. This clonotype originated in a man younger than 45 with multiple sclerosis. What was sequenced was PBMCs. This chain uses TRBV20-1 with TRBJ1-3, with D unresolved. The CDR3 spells CSAREWGGNTIYF. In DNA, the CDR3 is TGCAGTGCTAGGGAGTGGGGTGGAAACACCATATATTTT.